The rows below give T cell receptor beta chains drawn from one sample of a study of cytomegalovirus exposure and HLA in healthy donors. The protocol was immunoSEQ multiplex PCR, while the TCRdb copy is restricted to in-frame clones and leaves out a portion. The table has approximately 150,000 clones, around nine tenths seen once. Sequencing used PBMCs. Every receptor here comes from a man younger than 30 in good health and CMV-seropositive. Each CDR3 is given with its conserved first and last residue. D genes are given only for firm matches. Not all rows give a size; the values are once, few, many and, for expanded clones, a class.

cdr3_length,clone_size,j_call,v_call,d_call,cdr3_nt,cdr3_aa
12,-,TRBJ1-1,TRBV5-4,TRBD1,TGTGCCAGCAGCCTGGACAGGGGGCCAGCTTTCTTT,CASSLDRGPAFF
15,-,TRBJ2-3,TRBV14,-,TGTGCCAGCAGCCACCTCGGGGAAAGCACAGATACGCAGTATTTT,CASSHLGESTDTQYF
13,few,TRBJ2-7,TRBV11-2,TRBD1,TGTGCCAGCAGCTTCACAGGGGAAGGCGAGCAGTACTTC,CASSFTGEGEQYF
13,-,TRBJ1-1,TRBV7-6,-,TGTGCCAGCAGCTTATTGGAGTCCACTGAAGCTTTCTTT,CASSLLESTEAFF
18,once,TRBJ2-1,TRBV27,TRBD2,TGTGCCAGCAGGGGACTAGCGGGTCAAACGAGCTCCTACAATGAGCAGTTCTTC,CASRGLAGQTSSYNEQFF
19,-,TRBJ2-2,TRBV27,TRBD1,TGTGCCAGCAGTTCGATGATTCTGACAGGGGCCCGCGGTTCCGGGGAGCTGTTTTTT,CASSSMILTGARGSGELFF
16,once,TRBJ2-7,TRBV18,TRBD2,TGTGCCAGCTCACCCAACGGAGCGGGAGGTTCCTACGAGCAGTACTTC,CASSPNGAGGSYEQYF
11,-,TRBJ1-1,TRBV2,-,TGTGCCAGCACATCCTCGGTTGAAGCTTTCTTT,CASTSSVEAFF
16,-,TRBJ1-5,TRBV19,-,TGTGCCAGTAGTATCCCGGCCTCGGCGCGGTATCAGCCCCAGCATTTT,CASSIPASARYQPQHF
15,-,TRBJ2-3,TRBV7-7,TRBD2,TGTGCTAGCAGCCCAGGGAGGGAGGGCACAGATACGCAGTATTTT,CASSPGREGTDTQYF
16,-,TRBJ2-3,TRBV30,TRBD1,TGTGCCTGGAGTGGTTATGGGACAGGGGGCACAGATACGCAGTATTTT,CAWSGYGTGGTDTQYF
15,-,TRBJ1-5,TRBV30,-,TGTGCCTGGAGTCCAGGGATTTCGGGCAATCAGCCCCAGCATTTT,CAWSPGISGNQPQHF
16,-,TRBJ1-5,TRBV7-9,-,TGTGCCAGCAGCAACTTCCGGGGACATAGGGATCAGCCCCAGCATTTT,CASSNFRGHRDQPQHF
12,-,TRBJ1-2,TRBV7-9,-,TGTGCCGCGTACGGGAGCTTCTATGGCTACACCTTC,CAAYGSFYGYTF
19,-,TRBJ2-3,TRBV9,-,TGTGCCAGCAGCCCCTCGGGTTTTGAGAGGACTAGGGGGACAGATACGCAGTATTTT,CASSPSGFERTRGTDTQYF
16,-,TRBJ2-7,TRBV7-2,TRBD2,TGTGCCAGCAGCTTAACGGAGTCTAGCGGGTTTTACGAGCAGTACTTC,CASSLTESSGFYEQYF
16,few,TRBJ1-1,TRBV30,-,TGTGCCTGGAGTGACCCCCCCGGACACTGGAACACTGAAGCTTTCTTT,CAWSDPPGHWNTEAFF
14,-,TRBJ2-7,TRBV5-1,TRBD2,TGCGCCAGCAGCCCACTGACTAGCGGCTACGAGCAGTACTTC,CASSPLTSGYEQYF
16,-,TRBJ2-6,TRBV19,-,TGTGCCAGTAGTTTCACAAGTATACCTGGGGCCAACGTCCTGACTTTC,CASSFTSIPGANVLTF
14,once,TRBJ2-1,TRBV7-9,TRBD2,TGTGCCAGCCGCCCGGGACTAGCGGAGCTTGAGCAGTTCTTC,CASRPGLAELEQFF
13,once,TRBJ2-1,TRBV27,-,TGTGCCAGCAGTTCCGTTGCCTACAATGAGCAGTTCTTC,CASSSVAYNEQFF
15,-,TRBJ2-7,TRBV6-5,-,TGTGCCAGCAGTTTGACAGGTCTTTACTCCTACGAGCAGTACTTC,CASSLTGLYSYEQYF
15,-,TRBJ2-2,TRBV27,TRBD2,TGTGCCAGCTCCTCAGGGACTAGCGGCACCGGGGAGCTGTTTTTT,CASSSGTSGTGELFF
17,-,TRBJ2-1,TRBV9,TRBD2,TGTGCCAGCAACGGTGGAGGGAGGGTAGCGGGGGTGAATGAGCAGTTCTTC,CASNGGGRVAGVNEQFF
16,-,TRBJ2-7,TRBV5-1,-,TGCGCCAGCAGCTTAGGAGGTTCAGGATATGACTACGAGCAGTACTTC,CASSLGGSGYDYEQYF
15,-,TRBJ2-7,TRBV7-3,TRBD1,TGTGCCAGCAGCCCGCGACAGGGGCGGCTGGGCGAGCAGTACTTC,CASSPRQGRLGEQYF
21,-,TRBJ2-3,TRBV28,TRBD2,TGTGCCAGCAGTTTATTCACTCAAAAGAAAGGGACTAGCGGGCATATGGATACGCAGTATTTT,CASSLFTQKKGTSGHMDTQYF
15,-,TRBJ2-3,TRBV5-1,-,TGCGCCAGCAGCATGACTTATTCTAGCACAGATACGCAGTATTTT,CASSMTYSSTDTQYF
14,-,TRBJ1-1,TRBV7-6,-,TGTGCCAGCAGCTTAGTGGCCGGAGTAGATGAAGCTTTCTTT,CASSLVAGVDEAFF
14,-,TRBJ2-7,TRBV5-1,-,TGCGCCAGCAGCTTGGGAGGATCATACTACGAGCAGTACTTC,CASSLGGSYYEQYF
13,-,TRBJ2-1,TRBV4-1,TRBD2,TGCGCCAGCAGCCAGGTAGCGGGAGCTGAGCAGTTCTTC,CASSQVAGAEQFF
12,-,TRBJ2-7,TRBV18,-,TGTGCCAGCTCATCCTTTGTTCTCGAGCAGTACTTC,CASSSFVLEQYF
13,-,TRBJ2-1,TRBV27,TRBD2,TGTGCCAGCAGCGTAGGGACTAGCGGGATAAAGTTCTTC,CASSVGTSGIKFF
12,-,TRBJ2-7,TRBV28,-,TGTGCCAGCAGCCTATCTTCCTACGAGCAGTACTTC,CASSLSSYEQYF
13,-,TRBJ1-2,TRBV4-2,-,TGTGCCAGCAGCTGGGAGGGCAACTATGGCTACACCTTC,CASSWEGNYGYTF
15,-,TRBJ1-1,TRBV7-9,-,TGTGCCAGCAGCTTACTGGGCCCCGTGGGCACTGAAGCTTTCTTT,CASSLLGPVGTEAFF
14,-,TRBJ1-5,TRBV6-4,TRBD1,TGTGCCAGCAGTCCGACAGGGAACTATCAGCCCCAGCATTTT,CASSPTGNYQPQHF
15,-,TRBJ2-1,TRBV27,TRBD2,TGTGCCAGCAGTCAAGGGACTAGCGGCTACAATGAGCAGTTCTTC,CASSQGTSGYNEQFF
14,-,TRBJ2-3,TRBV6-1,TRBD2,TGTGCCAGCAGTATAGCGGGAGTTGCAGATACGCAGTATTTT,CASSIAGVADTQYF
15,-,TRBJ1-2,TRBV27,-,TGTGCCAGCAGTTTAGCCCCCGGGTTCAACTATGGCTACACCTTC,CASSLAPGFNYGYTF
14,-,TRBJ1-2,TRBV15,-,TGTGCCACCAGCTTAGAGAACGGAGACTATGGCTACACCTTC,CATSLENGDYGYTF
15,once,TRBJ2-1,TRBV5-1,TRBD2,TGCGCCAGCAGCTTGGAATCTAGCGGATACAATGAGCAGTTCTTC,CASSLESSGYNEQFF
15,-,TRBJ2-1,TRBV7-3,TRBD2,TGTGCCAGCAGCCCCCTAGCGGGGGGCTACAATGAGCAGTTCTTC,CASSPLAGGYNEQFF
17,-,TRBJ2-6,TRBV14,-,TGTGCCAGCAGCCAAGGTCTAGGGGGAGCTGGGGCCAACGTCCTGACTTTC,CASSQGLGGAGANVLTF
14,-,TRBJ1-1,TRBV7-8,TRBD1,TGTGCCAGCAGCTCTCGGACAGGGAGGACTGAAGCTTTCTTT,CASSSRTGRTEAFF
14,-,TRBJ1-5,TRBV7-9,-,TGTGCCAGCAGCCACAATTCCCCCAATCAGCCCCAGCATTTT,CASSHNSPNQPQHF
18,-,TRBJ2-3,TRBV4-2,TRBD2,TGTGCCAGCAGCCAAGATTTGATAGCGGGAGCCCGGCGAGCTACGCAGTATTTT,CASSQDLIAGARRATQYF
15,-,TRBJ2-1,TRBV9,TRBD2,TGTGCCAGCAGCCCCGTAGCGGGAGGTGACTATGAGCAGTTCTTC,CASSPVAGGDYEQFF
13,-,TRBJ2-5,TRBV2,-,TGTGCCAGCATGGCGGGGACGGGAGAGACCCAGTACTTC,CASMAGTGETQYF
15,-,TRBJ2-2,TRBV5-6,TRBD2,TGTGCCAGCAGCGGGCTAGCGGGGAACACCGGGGAGCTGTTTTTT,CASSGLAGNTGELFF
16,-,TRBJ2-3,TRBV27,TRBD1,TGTGCCAGCAGAGCCTTACAGGGGGCTAGCACAGATACGCAGTATTTT,CASRALQGASTDTQYF
13,once,TRBJ1-5,TRBV6-5,-,TGTGCCAGCAGGCGGTATAGCAATCAGCCCCAGCATTTT,CASRRYSNQPQHF